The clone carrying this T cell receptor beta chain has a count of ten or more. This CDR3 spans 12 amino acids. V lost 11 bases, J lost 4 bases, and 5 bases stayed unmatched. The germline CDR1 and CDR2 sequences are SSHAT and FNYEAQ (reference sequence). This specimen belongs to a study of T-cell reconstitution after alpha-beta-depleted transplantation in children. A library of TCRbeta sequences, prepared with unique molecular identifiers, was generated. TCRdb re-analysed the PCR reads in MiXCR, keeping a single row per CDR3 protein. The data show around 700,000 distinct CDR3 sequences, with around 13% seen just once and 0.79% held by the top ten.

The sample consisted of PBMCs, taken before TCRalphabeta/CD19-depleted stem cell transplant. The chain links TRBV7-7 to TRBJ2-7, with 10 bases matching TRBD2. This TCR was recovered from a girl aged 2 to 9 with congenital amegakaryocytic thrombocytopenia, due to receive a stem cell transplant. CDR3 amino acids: CAVGTSEYEQYF. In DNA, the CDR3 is TGTGCCGTCGGGACTAGCGAGTACGAGCAGTACTTC. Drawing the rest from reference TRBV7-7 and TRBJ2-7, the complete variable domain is GAGVSQSPRYKVTKRGQDVTLRCDPISSHATLYWYQQALGQGPEFLTYFNYEAQPDKSGLPSDRFSAERPEGSISTLTIQRTEQRDSAMYRCAVGTSEYEQYFGPGTRLTVT.